This TCR beta chain is drawn from a study of blood T cell repertoires in COVID-19. Only in-frame clones appear in the TCRdb table, and some are missing; sequencing was by immunoSEQ multiplex PCR. Of over 250,000 clones listed, approximately 85% are singletons. The CDR3 length is 17 residues. V lost 1 base, J lost 6 bases, and 13 bases stayed unmatched. Germline assignment: CDR1 SGHRS and CDR2 YFSETQ. The chain joins TRBV5-1 to TRBJ2-5; TRBD1 aligns across 9 bases. Sequencing was carried out using peripheral blood. The TCR comes from a man in his forties or fifties with active or convalescent COVID-19. The DNA of the CDR3 is TGCGCCAGCAGCTTGCGCCAAACGGGACAGGGTCTCCAGACCCAGTACTTC. Its protein is CASSLRQTGQGLQTQYF.